The source of this TCR beta chain is a study of blood T cells in healthy people across ages. A second PCR of 7 to 11 cycles used a sample-barcoded 5' primer and a J-beta primer mix. Each cDNA molecule was tagged by a template-switch adaptor that had 12 random nucleotides. From the 5' RACE reads, TCRdb called clonotypes with MiXCR, one entry per CDR3 protein. The sample yields 500,000 to 700,000 distinct CDR3 sequences, roughly 31% seen once. This clonotype was detected only a few times. All donors came from Russia, were Caucasian and healthy, and spanned ages roughly 6 to 100. Each sample had at least 7 million PBMCs isolated. With each sample, at least 5 micrograms of total RNA were extracted. Between the trimmed V and J ends, which lost 6 bases and 7 bases, there was a span of 22 bases. CDR3 length: 15 amino acids. Germline-derived CDR1 and CDR2 are DFQATT and SNEGSKA (reference sequence).

Sequenced material: blood. J is TRBJ1-5 and V is TRBV20-1; the D is unclear. This receptor was identified in a woman of 80 years or more in good health. The DNA for the CDR3 is TGCAGTGCGCGAGAATTTGGGGAAGAATGGCAGCCCCAGCATTTT. It specifies CSAREFGEEWQPQHF.